This T cell receptor (beta chain) comes out of a study of CD8+CD57+ T cells in acquired aplastic anemia (dated by TCRdb to 2016 to 2018). General notes on the study: A mean of about 3 ug of DNA, ranging from about 0.2 to 27.4 ug, was extracted from sorted CD4+ and CD8+ cells. CD8+CD57+ expansion was defined as frequency above the mean frequency observed in healthy subjects. The research as a whole found: CD8+ Simpson's diversity did not differ significantly between patients and healthy controls (P=0.060). Although under 35 CD8+ CDR3 sequences were shared by patients and controls, these sequences appeared highly expressed in patients and within the immunodominant clones of patients.

Genomic DNA served as template for TCR beta VDJ combination and CDR3 sequence profiling. TCR repertoire sequencing was run on an Illumina HiSeq 2000. Turning to the authors' computational methods: TRBV/TRBJ rearrangement plots, CDR3 size and DJ length profiles, and Simpson's diversity index were used to evaluate the repertoires. The most abundant DNA sequence in the deep sequencing data was taken as the immunodominant clone. CDR3 amino acid sequences were checked for sharing across subjects and were also compared against the VDJdb database and published repertoires. The public sequencing data were trimmed at Q25 with fastp and processed into clonotypes with MiXCR by TCRdb, which kept only in-frame beta chains. Identical CDR3 protein sequences are pooled into one entry, listed with their most common genes and DNA. It is TCRdb's table, rather than the study itself, that gives the V and J calls and clone size. This sample has 200,000 to 250,000 distinct CDR3 sequences in its table, and more than 55% of those were observed once. Roughly 61% of the sample rests with the top ten.

Of note for this clonotype: No antigen is known for it. No base-level quality is on record; no much larger clone is a single base apart.

Patients chosen for sequencing had shown expansion of CD8+CD57+ cells by flow cytometry. All patients had severe acquired aplastic anemia diagnosed by International Study of Aplastic Anemia and Agranulocytosis and Camitta criteria. At the time blood was sampled, none of the patients had received any therapy. In this study, sorted CD4+ and CD8+ T cells from the blood of healthy subjects and of severe aplastic anemia patients had their TCR repertoires deep-sequenced. In the USA, patient enrollment took place under clinicaltrials.gov protocols 00001620, 01623167, 00001397, 00071045, 00081523 and 00961064. Ficoll-Paque density gradient centrifugation was used to isolate peripheral blood mononuclear cells. Before DNA extraction, CD4+ and CD8+ T cells were sorted with FACS or magnetic beads. Sequences DFQATT (CDR1) and SNEGSKA (CDR2) are obtained from the germline V gene (reference sequence). The CDR3 covers 15 residues, taking in both the cysteine and the phenylalanine. CDR3 DNA only is kept here, 45 bases in frame from base 1. V loses 3 bases at its end and J loses 7 bases; junction bases beyond the gene matches: 6.

This TCR was recovered from a human donor with aplastic anemia. The chain is made from TRBV20-1 and TRBJ2-1, with 13 bases in between that match TRBD2. Sequenced sample: sorted CD4+, CD8+, or CD8+CD57+ T cells (not recorded which) from PBMCs. The bases are TGCAGTGCTAGGGGACTAGCGGGATCAGGAAATGAGCAGTTCTTC. Its amino acids are CSARGLAGSGNEQFF.